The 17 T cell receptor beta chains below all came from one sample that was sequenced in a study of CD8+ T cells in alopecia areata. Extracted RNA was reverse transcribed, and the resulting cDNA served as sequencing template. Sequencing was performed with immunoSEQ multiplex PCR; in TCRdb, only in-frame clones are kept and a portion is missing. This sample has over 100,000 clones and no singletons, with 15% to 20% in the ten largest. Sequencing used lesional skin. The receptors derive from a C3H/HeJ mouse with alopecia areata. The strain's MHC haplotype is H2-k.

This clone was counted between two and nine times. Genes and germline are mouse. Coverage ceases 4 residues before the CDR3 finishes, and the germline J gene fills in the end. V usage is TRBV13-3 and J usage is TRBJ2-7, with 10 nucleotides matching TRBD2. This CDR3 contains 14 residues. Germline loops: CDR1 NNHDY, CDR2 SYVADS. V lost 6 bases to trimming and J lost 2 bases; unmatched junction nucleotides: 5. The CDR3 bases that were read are TGTGCCAGCACTCGGGACTGGGGAGCCTAT. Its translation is CASTRDWGAY. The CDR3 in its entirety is CASTRDWGAYEQYF.

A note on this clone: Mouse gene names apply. The CDR3 region is CASGGQGAEVFF. The DNA read from the CDR3 is TGTGCCAGCGGTGGACAGGGGGCA. The V gene is TRBV13-2, the J gene TRBJ1-1, with 9 bases lining up with TRBD1. Read data end 4 residues before the CDR3 end; the end is taken from the germline J gene. The length of the CDR3 is 12 residues. CDR1 is NNHNN and CDR2 is SYGAGS in the germline V gene (reference sequence).

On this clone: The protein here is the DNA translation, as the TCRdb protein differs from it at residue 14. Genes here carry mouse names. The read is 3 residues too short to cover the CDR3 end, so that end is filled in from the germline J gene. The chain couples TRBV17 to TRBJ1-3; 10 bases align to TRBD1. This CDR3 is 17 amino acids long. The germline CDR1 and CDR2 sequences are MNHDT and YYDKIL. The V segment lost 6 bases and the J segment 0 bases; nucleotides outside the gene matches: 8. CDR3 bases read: TGTGCTAGCAGACACCGGGACAGGGGATATTCTGGAAATACG. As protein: CASRHRDRGYSGNT. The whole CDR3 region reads CASRHRDRGYSGNTLYF.

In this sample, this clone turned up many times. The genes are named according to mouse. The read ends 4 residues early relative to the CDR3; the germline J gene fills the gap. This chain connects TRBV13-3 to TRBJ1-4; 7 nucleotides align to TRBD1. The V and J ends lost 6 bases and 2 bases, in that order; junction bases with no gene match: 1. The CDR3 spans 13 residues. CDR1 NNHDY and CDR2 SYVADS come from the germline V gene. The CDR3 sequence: CASTRGSNERLFF. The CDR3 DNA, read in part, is TGTGCCAGCACCAGGGGGTCCAACGAA.

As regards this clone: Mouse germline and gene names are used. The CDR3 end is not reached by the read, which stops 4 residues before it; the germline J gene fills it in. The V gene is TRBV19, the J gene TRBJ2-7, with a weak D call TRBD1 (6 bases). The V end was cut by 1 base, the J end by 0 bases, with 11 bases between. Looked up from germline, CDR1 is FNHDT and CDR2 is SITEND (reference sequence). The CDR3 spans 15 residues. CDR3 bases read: TGTGCCAGCAGTATAATGTGGGACAACTCCTAT. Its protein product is CASSIMWDNSY. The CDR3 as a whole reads CASSIMWDNSYEQYF.

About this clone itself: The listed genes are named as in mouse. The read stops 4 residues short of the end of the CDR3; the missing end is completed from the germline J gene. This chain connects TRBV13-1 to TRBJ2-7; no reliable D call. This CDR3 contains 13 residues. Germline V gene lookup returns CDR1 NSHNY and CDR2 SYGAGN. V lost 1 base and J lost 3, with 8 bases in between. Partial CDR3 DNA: TGTGCCAGCAGTGATAACAGTTACTAT. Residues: CASSDNSYY. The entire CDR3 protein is CASSDNSYYEQYF.

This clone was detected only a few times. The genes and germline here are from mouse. The CDR3 here is CASSGQGTERLFF. CDR3 bases read: TGTGCCAGCAGTGGACAGGGTACCGAA. The chain is built from TRBV13-3 and TRBJ1-4; 7 nucleotides align to TRBD1. The sequenced fragment ends 4 residues before the CDR3 boundary, so the rest is inferred from the germline J gene. Looked up from germline, CDR1 is NNHDY and CDR2 is SYVADS. The CDR3 spans 13 residues.

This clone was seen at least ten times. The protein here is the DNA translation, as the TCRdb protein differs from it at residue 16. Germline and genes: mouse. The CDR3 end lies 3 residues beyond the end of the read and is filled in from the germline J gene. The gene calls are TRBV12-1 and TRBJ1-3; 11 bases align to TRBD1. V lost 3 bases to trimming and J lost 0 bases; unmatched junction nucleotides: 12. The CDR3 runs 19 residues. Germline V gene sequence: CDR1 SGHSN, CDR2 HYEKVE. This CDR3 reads CASSTSGTGGLNSGNTLYF. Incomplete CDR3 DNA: TGTGCCAGCTCTACATCCGGGACAGGGGGACTCAATTCTGGAAATACG.

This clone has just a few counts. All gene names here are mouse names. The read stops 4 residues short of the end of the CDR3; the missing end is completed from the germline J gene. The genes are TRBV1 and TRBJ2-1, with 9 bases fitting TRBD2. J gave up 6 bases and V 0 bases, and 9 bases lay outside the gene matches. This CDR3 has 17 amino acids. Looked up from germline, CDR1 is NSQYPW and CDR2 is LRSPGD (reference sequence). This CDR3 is CTCSADPIGGAPAEQFF. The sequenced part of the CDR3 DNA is TGCACCTGCAGTGCAGATCCTATTGGGGGGGCGCCTGCT.

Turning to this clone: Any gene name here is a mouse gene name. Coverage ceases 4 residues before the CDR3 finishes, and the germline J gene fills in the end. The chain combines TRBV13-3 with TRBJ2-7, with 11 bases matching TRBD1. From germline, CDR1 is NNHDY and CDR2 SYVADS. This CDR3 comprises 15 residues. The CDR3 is CASSDKDRGPYEQYF. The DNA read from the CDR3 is TGTGCCAGCAGTGACAAGGACAGGGGGCCTTAT.

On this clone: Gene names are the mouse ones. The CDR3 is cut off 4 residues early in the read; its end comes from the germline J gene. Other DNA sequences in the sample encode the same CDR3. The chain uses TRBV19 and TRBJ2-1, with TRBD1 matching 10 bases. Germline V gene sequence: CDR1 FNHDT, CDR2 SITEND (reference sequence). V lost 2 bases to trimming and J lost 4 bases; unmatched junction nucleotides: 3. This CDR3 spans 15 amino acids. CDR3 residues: CASSIGDRGYAEQFF. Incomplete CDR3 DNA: TGTGCCAGCAGTATCGGGGACAGGGGATATGCT.

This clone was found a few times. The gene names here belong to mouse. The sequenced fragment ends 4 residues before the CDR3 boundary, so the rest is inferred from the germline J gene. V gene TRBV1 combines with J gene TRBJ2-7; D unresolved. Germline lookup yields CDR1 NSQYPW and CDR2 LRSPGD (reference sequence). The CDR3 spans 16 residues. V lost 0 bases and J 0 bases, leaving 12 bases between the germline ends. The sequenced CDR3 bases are TGCACCTGCAGTGCAGATACCACAAAGAGCTCCTAT. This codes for CTCSADTTKSSY. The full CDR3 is CTCSADTTKSSYEQYF.

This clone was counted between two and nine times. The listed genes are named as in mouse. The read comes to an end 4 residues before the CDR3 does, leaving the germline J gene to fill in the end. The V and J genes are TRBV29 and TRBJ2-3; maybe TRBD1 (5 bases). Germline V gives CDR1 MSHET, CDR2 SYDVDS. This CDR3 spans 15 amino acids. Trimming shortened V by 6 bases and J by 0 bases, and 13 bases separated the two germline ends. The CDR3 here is CASSPWTTSAETLYF. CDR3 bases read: TGTGCTAGCAGCCCCTGGACAACTAGTGCAGAA.

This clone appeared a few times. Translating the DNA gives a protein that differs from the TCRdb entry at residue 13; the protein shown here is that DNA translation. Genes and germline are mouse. CDR3 DNA, as far as it was read: TGCACCTGCAGTGCAGTCCAGGGGGCGCATAATTCGCCC. Encoded protein: CTCSAVQGAHNSP. The whole CDR3 sequence is CTCSAVQGAHNSPLYF. The chain has TRBV1 and TRBJ1-6; 8 nucleotides align to TRBD1. The read ends 3 residues before the CDR3 terminus; that terminus is restored from the germline J gene. TRBJ1-6 is an open reading frame, and its role is uncertain. The CDR3 runs to 16 residues. J gave up 5 bases and V 1 base, and 4 bases lay outside the gene matches. Germline V gives CDR1 NSQYPW, CDR2 LRSPGD (reference sequence).

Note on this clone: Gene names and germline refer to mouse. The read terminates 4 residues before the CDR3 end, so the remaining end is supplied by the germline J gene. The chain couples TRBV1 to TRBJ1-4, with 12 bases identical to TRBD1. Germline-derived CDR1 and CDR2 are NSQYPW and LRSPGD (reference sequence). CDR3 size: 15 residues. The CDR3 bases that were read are TGCACCTGCAGTGATGGGACAGGGGGCGGCGAA. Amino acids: CTCSDGTGGGE. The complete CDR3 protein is CTCSDGTGGGERLFF.

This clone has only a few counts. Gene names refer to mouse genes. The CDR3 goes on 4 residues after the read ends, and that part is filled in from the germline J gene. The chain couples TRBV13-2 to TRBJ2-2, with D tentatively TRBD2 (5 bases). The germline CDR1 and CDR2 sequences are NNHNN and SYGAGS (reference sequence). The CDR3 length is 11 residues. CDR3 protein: CASGSGGQLYF. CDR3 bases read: TGTGCCAGCGGTTCTGGGGGG.

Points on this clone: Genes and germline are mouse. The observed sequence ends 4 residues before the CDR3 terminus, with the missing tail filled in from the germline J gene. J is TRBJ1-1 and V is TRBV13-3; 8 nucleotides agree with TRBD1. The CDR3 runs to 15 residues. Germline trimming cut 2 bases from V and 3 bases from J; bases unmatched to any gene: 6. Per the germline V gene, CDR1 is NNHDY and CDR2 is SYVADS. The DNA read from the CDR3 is TGTGCCAGCAGTGACAGGGGGCGAGAGGACACA. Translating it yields CASSDRGREDT. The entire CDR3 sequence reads CASSDRGREDTEVFF.